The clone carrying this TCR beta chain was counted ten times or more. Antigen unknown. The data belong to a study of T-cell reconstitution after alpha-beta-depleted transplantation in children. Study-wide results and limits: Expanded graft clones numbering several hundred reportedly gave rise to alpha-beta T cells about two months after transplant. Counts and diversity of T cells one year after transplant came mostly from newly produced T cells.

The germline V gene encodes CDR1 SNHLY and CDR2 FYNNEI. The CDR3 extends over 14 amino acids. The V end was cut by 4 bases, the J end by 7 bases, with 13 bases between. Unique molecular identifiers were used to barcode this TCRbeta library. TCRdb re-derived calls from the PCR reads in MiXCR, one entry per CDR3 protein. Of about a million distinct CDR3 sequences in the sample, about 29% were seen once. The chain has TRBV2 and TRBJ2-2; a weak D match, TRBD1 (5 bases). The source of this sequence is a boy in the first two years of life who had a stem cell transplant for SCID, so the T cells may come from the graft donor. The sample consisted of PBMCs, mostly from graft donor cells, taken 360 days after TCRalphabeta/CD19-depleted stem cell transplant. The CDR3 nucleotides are TGTGCCAGCAGTGTATGGCAGGGAAGCGGGGAGCTGTTTTTT. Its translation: CASSVWQGSGELFF.